The 12 T cell receptor beta chains below were found in one sample sequenced in a study of cytomegalovirus exposure and HLA in healthy donors. 60 Vbeta and 13 Jbeta primers were used in PCR. The method was immunoSEQ multiplex PCR; TCRdb's version includes in-frame clones alone and lacks a portion of them. This sample has about 160,000 clones, with approximately 75% found just once. Sequenced: PBMCs. All receptors come from a man aged 25 to 45 in good health and CMV-seropositive.

V usage is TRBV7-2 and J usage is TRBJ2-2, with 9 bases fitting TRBD2. In germline, CDR1 is SGHTA, CDR2 FQGNSA. V gave up 5 bases and J gave up 3 bases; unmatched junction bases: 4. The CDR3 has 15 amino acids. CDR3 bases: TGTGCCAGCAGCCCTGTAGCGGGAGACACCGGGGAGCTGTTTTTT. It codes for CASSPVAGDTGELFF. Looking up the rest from reference TRBV7-2 and TRBJ2-2 gives the full variable domain: GAGVSQSPSNKVTEKGKDVELRCDPISGHTALYWYRQSLGQGLEFLIYFQGNSAPDKSGLPSDRFSAERTGGSVSTLTIQRTQQEDSAVYLCASSPVAGDTGELFFGEGSRLTVL.

Here the CDR3 reads CASSTPERGEETQYF. The CDR3, as DNA: TGTGCCAGCAGTACCCCGGAGCGGGGGGAAGAGACCCAGTACTTC. The genes are TRBV28 and TRBJ2-5; TRBD2 matches 9 bases. The germline V gene encodes CDR1 MDHEN and CDR2 SYDVKM. This CDR3 region has 15 residues. V trimming: 5 bases; J trimming: 3 bases; junction bases outside the gene matches: 7.

This rearrangement joins TRBV5-4 to TRBJ1-5; TRBD1 agrees at 7 bases. The junction had 20 bases not matched to a gene; V was cut back by 5 bases and J by 9 bases. Germline CDR1 and CDR2: SGHNT and YYREEE (reference sequence). This CDR3 spans 17 amino acids. The chain's CDR3 is CASSSDRDSNSGRPQHF. The CDR3 DNA sequence: TGTGCCAGCAGTTCAGACAGGGATAGCAATTCAGGTCGGCCCCAGCATTTT. Full variable domain (remainder filled in from reference TRBV5-4 and TRBJ1-5): ETGVTQSPTHLIKTRGQQVTLRCSSQSGHNTVSWYQQALGQGPQFIFQYYREEENGRGNFPPRFSGLQFPNYSSELNVNALELDDSALYLCASSSDRDSNSGRPQHFGDGTRLSIL.

The chain recombines TRBV11-2 with TRBJ1-4; 10 bases are a match to TRBD1. CDR3 length: 16 residues. From germline, CDR1 is SGHAT and CDR2 FQNNGV. Trimming cost V 5 bases and J 3 bases; bases outside gene matches: 6. The CDR3 nucleotides are TGTGCCAGCAGCCTTGGACAGGGGGTGTCTAATGAAAAACTGTTTTTT. This gives the protein CASSLGQGVSNEKLFF.

V and J are TRBV7-2 and TRBJ2-5; 8 positions agree with TRBD2. This CDR3 has 16 amino acids. J was trimmed by 5 bases and V by 5 bases; bases with no gene match: 13. Germline V lookup: CDR1 SGHTA, CDR2 FQGNSA. In nucleotides, the CDR3 is TGTGCCAGCAGCGTAAACGGGGGGGCCGTATCGGAGACCCAGTACTTC. Protein product: CASSVNGGAVSETQYF.

The rearrangement uses TRBV9 and TRBJ1-4; 7 bases fit TRBD1. Germline V lookup: CDR1 SGDLS, CDR2 YYNGEE. Trimming at V came to 3 bases and at J to 8 bases, leaving 7 bases not matched to a gene. CDR3 size: 14 residues. This CDR3 is CASSAHRGGEKLFF. The CDR3 region has the DNA TGTGCCAGCAGCGCCCACAGGGGCGGCGAAAAACTGTTTTTT.

The V gene is TRBV15, the J gene TRBJ2-7; D is possibly TRBD1 (7 bases). CDR1 LNHNV and CDR2 YYDKDF come from the germline V gene (reference sequence). The CDR3 covers 15 residues. V gave up 0 bases and J gave up 1 base, with 10 bases separating them. The CDR3 region is CATSREQGRSYEQYF. The CDR3 DNA reads TGTGCCACCAGCAGAGAACAGGGGAGGTCCTACGAGCAGTACTTC.

The gene calls are TRBV28 and TRBJ2-5; D remains ambiguous. TRBJ2-7 explains the end of the DNA better; the J call may be wrong. Germline V gene lookup returns CDR1 MDHEN and CDR2 SYDVKM. The CDR3 runs to 13 residues. CDR3 protein: CASTYSPSYEQYF. CDR3 nucleotide sequence: TGTGCCAGCACGTACTCTCCCTCCTACGAGCAGTACTTC.

This chain joins TRBV7-6 and TRBJ2-6; no reliable D call. V lost 2 bases and J lost 4, with 9 bases in between. Germline loops: CDR1 SGHVS, CDR2 FNYEAQ. This CDR3 has 15 amino acids. CDR3 amino acids: CASSLPVSGANVLTF. The DNA for the CDR3 is TGTGCCAGCAGCTTACCTGTGAGCGGGGCCAACGTCCTGACTTTC.

This clone appeared a single time. V and J are TRBV11-3 and TRBJ2-7; 10 nucleotides agree with TRBD1. V shed 4 bases, J shed 3 bases, and the junction held 12 bases outside the gene matches. CDR3 length: 17 residues. Per the germline V gene, CDR1 is SGHNT and CDR2 is YENEEA. CDR3 DNA sequence: TGTGCCAGCAGCTCAGTTACTCCGGGACAGGGGAACTACGAGCAGTACTTC. This encodes CASSSVTPGQGNYEQYF. The variable domain in full, with the rest retrieved from reference TRBV11-3 and TRBJ2-7, is EAGVVQSPRYKIIEKKQPVAFWCNPISGHNTLYWYLQNLGQGPELLIRYENEEAVDDSQLPKDRFSAERLKGVDSTLKIQPAELGDSAVYLCASSSVTPGQGNYEQYFGPGTRLTVT.

V gene TRBV6-5 combines with J gene TRBJ1-2; 9 bases line up with TRBD1. Germline V CDR1 and CDR2: MNHEY, SVGAGI. V lost 6 bases, J lost 4 bases, and 0 bases stayed unmatched. The length of the CDR3 is 12 residues. CDR3 in DNA: TGTGCCAGCAGACAGGGGGCCTATGGCTACACCTTC. Its protein product is CASRQGAYGYTF.

This chain joins TRBV5-1 and TRBJ1-1; D not certain. There are 13 residues in the CDR3. Germline V gene lookup returns CDR1 SGHRS and CDR2 YFSETQ. Trimming took 4 bases from V and 1 from J, leaving 8 bases between them. The CDR3 bases are TGCGCCAGCAGCGAGATTTCGAACACTGAAGCTTTCTTT. Amino acid sequence: CASSEISNTEAFF.